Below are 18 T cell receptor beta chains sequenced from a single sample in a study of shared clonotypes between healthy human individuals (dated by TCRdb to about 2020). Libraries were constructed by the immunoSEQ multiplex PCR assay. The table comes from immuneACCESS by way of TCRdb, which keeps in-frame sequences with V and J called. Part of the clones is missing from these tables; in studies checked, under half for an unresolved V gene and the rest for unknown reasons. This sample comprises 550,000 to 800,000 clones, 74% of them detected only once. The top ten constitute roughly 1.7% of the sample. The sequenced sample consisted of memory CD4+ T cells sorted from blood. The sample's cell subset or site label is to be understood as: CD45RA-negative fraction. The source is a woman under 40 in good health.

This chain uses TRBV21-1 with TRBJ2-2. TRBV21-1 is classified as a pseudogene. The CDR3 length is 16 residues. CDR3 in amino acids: CASSTVWVGKAGELFF. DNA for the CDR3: TGTGCCAGCAGCACGGTTTGGGTAGGGAAGGCCGGGGAGCTGTTTTTT.

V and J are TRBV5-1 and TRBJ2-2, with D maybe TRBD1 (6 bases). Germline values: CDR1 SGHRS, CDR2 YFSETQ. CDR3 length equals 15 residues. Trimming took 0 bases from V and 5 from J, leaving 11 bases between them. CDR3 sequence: CASSLGQESTGELFF. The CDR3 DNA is TGCGCCAGCAGCTTGGGACAGGAATCGACCGGGGAGCTGTTTTTT.

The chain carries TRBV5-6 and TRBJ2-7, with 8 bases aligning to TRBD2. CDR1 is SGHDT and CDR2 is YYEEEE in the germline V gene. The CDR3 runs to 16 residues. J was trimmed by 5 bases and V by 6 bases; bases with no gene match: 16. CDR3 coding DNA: TGTGCCAGCACTTTGTTCTTTAGCGGGATAAACCACGAGCAGTACTTC. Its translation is CASTLFFSGINHEQYF.

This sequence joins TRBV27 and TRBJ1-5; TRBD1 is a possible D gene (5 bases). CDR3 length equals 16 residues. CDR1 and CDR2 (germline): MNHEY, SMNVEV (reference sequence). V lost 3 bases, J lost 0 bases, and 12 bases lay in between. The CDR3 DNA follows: TGTGCCAGCAGTTTCCCCGGGACGTATAGCAATCAGCCCCAGCATTTT. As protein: CASSFPGTYSNQPQHF.

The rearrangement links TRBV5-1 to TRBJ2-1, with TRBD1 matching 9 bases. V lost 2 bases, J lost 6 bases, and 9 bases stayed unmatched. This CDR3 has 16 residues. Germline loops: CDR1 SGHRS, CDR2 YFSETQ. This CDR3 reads CASSFLAGQGSNEQFF. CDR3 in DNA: TGCGCCAGCAGCTTCCTGGCGGGACAGGGATCCAATGAGCAGTTCTTC.

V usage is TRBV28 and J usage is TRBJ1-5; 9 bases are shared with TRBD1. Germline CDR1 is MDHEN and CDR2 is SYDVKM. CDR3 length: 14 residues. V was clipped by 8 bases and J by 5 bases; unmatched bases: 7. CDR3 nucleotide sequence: TGTGCCAGCGGCCGGGACAGGGTCGATCAGCCCCAGCATTTT. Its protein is CASGRDRVDQPQHF.

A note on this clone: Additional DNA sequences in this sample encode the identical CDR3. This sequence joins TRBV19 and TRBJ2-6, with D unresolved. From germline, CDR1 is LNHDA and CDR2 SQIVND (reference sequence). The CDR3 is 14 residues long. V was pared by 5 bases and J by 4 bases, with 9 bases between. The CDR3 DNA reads TGTGCCAGTAGTTTGCGAGTCGGGGCCAACGTCCTGACTTTC. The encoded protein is CASSLRVGANVLTF.

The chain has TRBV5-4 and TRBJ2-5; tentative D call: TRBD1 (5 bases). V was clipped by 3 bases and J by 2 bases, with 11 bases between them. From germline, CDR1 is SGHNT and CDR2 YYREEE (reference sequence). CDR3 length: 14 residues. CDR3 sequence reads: CASSWAQGQETQYF. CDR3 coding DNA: TGTGCCAGCAGCTGGGCGCAGGGTCAAGAGACCCAGTACTTC.

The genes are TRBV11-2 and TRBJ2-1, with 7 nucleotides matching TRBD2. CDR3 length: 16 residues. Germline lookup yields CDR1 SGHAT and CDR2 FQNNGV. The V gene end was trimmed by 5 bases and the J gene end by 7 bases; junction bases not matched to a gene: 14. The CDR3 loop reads CASSPNSGQTGNEQFF. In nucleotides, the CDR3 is TGTGCCAGCAGCCCAAATAGCGGGCAGACGGGGAATGAGCAGTTCTTC.

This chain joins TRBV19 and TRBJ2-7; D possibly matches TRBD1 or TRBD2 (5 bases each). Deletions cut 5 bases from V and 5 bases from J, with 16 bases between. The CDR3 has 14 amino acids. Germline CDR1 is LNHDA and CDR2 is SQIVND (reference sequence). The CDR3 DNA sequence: TGTGCCAGTAGTTGGGACCGTCGAGCCAACGAGCAGTACTTC. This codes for CASSWDRRANEQYF.

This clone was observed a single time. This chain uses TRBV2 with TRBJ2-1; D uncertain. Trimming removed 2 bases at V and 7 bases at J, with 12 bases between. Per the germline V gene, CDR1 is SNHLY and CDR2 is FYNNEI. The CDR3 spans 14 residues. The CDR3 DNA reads TGTGCCAGCAGTGAATGGGTAGGTTTGAATGAGCAGTTCTTC. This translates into CASSEWVGLNEQFF.

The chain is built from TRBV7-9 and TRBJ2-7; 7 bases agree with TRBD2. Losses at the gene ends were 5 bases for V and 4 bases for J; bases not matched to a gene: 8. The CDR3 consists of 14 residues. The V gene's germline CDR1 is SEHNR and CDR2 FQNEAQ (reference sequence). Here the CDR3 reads CASSPLAGEYEQYF. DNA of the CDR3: TGTGCCAGCAGCCCCCTCGCGGGGGAGTACGAGCAGTACTTC.

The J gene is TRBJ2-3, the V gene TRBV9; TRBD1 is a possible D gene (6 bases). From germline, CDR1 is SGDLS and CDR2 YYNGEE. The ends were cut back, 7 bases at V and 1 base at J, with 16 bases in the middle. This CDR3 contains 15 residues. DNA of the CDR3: TGTGCCAGCGGTCCTGGGGGCGCCGGCACAGATACGCAGTATTTT. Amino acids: CASGPGGAGTDTQYF. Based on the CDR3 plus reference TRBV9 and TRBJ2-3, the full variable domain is DSGVTQTPKHLITATGQRVTLRCSPRSGDLSVYWYQQSLDQGLQFLIQYYNGEERAKGNILERFSAQQFPDLHSELNLSSLELGDSALYFCASGPGGAGTDTQYFGPGTRLTVL.

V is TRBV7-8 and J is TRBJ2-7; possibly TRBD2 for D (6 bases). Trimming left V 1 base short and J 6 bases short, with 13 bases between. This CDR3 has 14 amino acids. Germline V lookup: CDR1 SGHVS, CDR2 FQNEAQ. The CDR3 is CASSLVSLAGEQYF. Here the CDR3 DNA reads TGTGCCAGCAGCTTAGTTTCACTAGCCGGCGAGCAGTACTTC.

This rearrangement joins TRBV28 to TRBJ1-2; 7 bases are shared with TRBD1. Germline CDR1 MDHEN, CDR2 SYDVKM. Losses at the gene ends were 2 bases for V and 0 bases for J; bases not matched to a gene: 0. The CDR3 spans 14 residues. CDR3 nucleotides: TGTGCCAGCAGTTTAGACAGGGCTAACTATGGCTACACCTTC. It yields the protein CASSLDRANYGYTF.

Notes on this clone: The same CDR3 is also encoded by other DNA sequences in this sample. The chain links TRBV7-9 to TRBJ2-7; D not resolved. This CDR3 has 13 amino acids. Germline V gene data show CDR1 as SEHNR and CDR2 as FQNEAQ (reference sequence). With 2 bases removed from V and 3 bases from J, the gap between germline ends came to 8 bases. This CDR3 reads CASSLKGGYEQYF. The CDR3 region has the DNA TGTGCCAGCAGCTTAAAGGGTGGCTACGAGCAGTACTTC.

The CDR3 DNA follows: TGTGCCAGCAGCTTCAGCAGCGGGAGTTTGTACGAGCAGTACTTC. Translation gives CASSFSSGSLYEQYF. This chain uses TRBV7-2 with TRBJ2-7; 8 bases match TRBD2. The CDR3 is 15 residues long. Germline V gene data show CDR1 as SGHTA and CDR2 as FQGNSA. Losses at the gene ends were 3 bases for V and 4 bases for J; bases not matched to a gene: 8. Using reference TRBV7-2 and TRBJ2-7 for the parts outside the CDR3, the full variable domain is GAGVSQSPSNKVTEKGKDVELRCDPISGHTALYWYRQSLGQGLEFLIYFQGNSAPDKSGLPSDRFSAERTGGSVSTLTIQRTQQEDSAVYLCASSFSSGSLYEQYFGPGTRLTVT.

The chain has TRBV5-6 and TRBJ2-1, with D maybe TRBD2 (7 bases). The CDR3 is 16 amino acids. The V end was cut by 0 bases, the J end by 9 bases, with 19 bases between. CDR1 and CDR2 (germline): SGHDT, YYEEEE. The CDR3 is CASSLEGGGPGGEQFF. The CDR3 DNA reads TGTGCCAGCAGCTTGGAAGGGGGAGGGCCGGGAGGTGAGCAGTTCTTC.